The 12 T cell receptor beta chains below all came from one sample that was sequenced in a study of CXCR3-negative and CXCR3-positive naive CD8 T cells (dated by TCRdb to between 2018 and 2021). What the work shows at the level of the full study, not this receptor alone: TRB CDR3s from CXCR3-positive naive cells showed higher hydrophobicity (lower Kidera factor 4), lower energy, and higher strength and volume indices than CXCR3-negative naive cells.

TCRdb records NextSeq 550 as the sequencer. The Human TCR Profiling Kit (MiLaboratory) was used to make UMI-labeled 5' RACE TRB cDNA libraries. After the reads were reprocessed by TCRdb, one entry was made per CDR3 protein sequence, with no DNA. The table held for this sample gives about 110,000 distinct CDR3 sequences. The ten most abundant clones make up 0.35% to 0.4% of the sample. What these receptors recognize is not known. The material sequenced was naive CXCR3+ CD8+ T cells from blood. This sample's cell subset or site label indicates: CD45RO-CCR7+CD27+CD95- naive CD8+ T cells expressing CXCR3 (TNR3+). These receptors were collected from a human donor in good health. Some clones in this sample may be carry-over from other donors' samples.

The V gene is TRBV6-2 or TRBV6-3, the J gene TRBJ1-6. The germline gives CDR1 MNHEY, CDR2 SVGEGT. This CDR3 region has 13 residues. CDR3 region: CASSPYGGFSLHF.

V usage is TRBV6-2 or TRBV6-3 and J usage is TRBJ2-5; the D call of TRBD2 rests on TCRdb alone, since no DNA is present to check it. The CDR3 runs 14 residues. Germline V gene sequence: CDR1 MNHEY, CDR2 SVGEGT. CDR3: CASSQGLAGETQYF.

The rearrangement joins TRBV10-2 to TRBJ2-1; TCRdb names TRBD2, which stays unverified in the absence of DNA. Per the germline V gene, CDR1 is WSHSY and CDR2 is SAAADI. The CDR3 has 12 residues. The CDR3 spells CASRQAANEQFF.

The V and J genes are TRBV4-2 and TRBJ2-7; TCRdb gives TRBD1 as the D gene, but with no DNA this cannot be confirmed. From germline, CDR1 is LGHNA and CDR2 YNFKEQ. The CDR3 runs 13 residues. CDR3: CASSPVSPDEQYF.

This sequence joins TRBV6-5 and TRBJ1-5; TCRdb picks TRBD1, but there is no DNA to check that call. Germline V gene data show CDR1 as MNHEY and CDR2 as SVGAGI. This CDR3 comprises 15 residues. CDR3 protein: CASSWDGDSNQPQHF.

This rearrangement joins TRBV29-1 to TRBJ2-7. This CDR3 is 15 amino acids long. Germline V gene data show CDR1 as SQVTM and CDR2 as ANQGSEA. The CDR3 region is CSVEGSASESYEQYF.

The chain has TRBV3-1 and TRBJ2-5; TCRdb lists TRBD2, though no DNA is available to test this call. Germline-derived CDR1 and CDR2 are LGHDT and YNNKEL (reference sequence). There are 17 residues in the CDR3. The CDR3: CASSPTFTAGGSETQYF.

The genes are TRBV13 and TRBJ1-5. This CDR3 region has 15 residues. Germline CDR1 PRHDT, CDR2 FYEKMQ (reference sequence). CDR3 amino acids: CASSLGRGSSQPQHF. Combining the CDR3 with reference TRBV13 and TRBJ1-5 gives the whole variable domain AAGVIQSPRHLIKEKRETATLKCYPIPRHDTVYWYQQGPGQDPQFLISFYEKMQSDKGSIPDRFSAQQFSDYHSELNMSSLELGDSALYFCASSLGRGSSQPQHFGDGTRLSIL.

This sequence joins TRBV7-9 and TRBJ1-2. The CDR3 is 15 amino acids. Per germline, CDR1 SEHNR and CDR2 FQNEAQ (reference sequence). The CDR3 sequence is CASSLEERRWNGYTF.

The rearrangement joins TRBV29-1 to TRBJ1-1; TCRdb indicates TRBD1, and absent DNA this call remains unverified. Germline CDR1 SQVTM, CDR2 ANQGSEA. The CDR3 runs to 15 residues. The chain's CDR3 is CSVEPSDGGLGEAFF.

The chain couples TRBV28 to TRBJ2-7; there is no DNA to check the TCRdb D call of TRBD2. The CDR3 runs to 14 residues. Germline loops: CDR1 MDHEN, CDR2 SYDVKM. The CDR3 is CASSFTNFAGEQYF.

The chain recombines TRBV11-2 with TRBJ2-1; there is no DNA to check the TCRdb D call of TRBD2. The length of the CDR3 is 13 residues. Per germline, CDR1 SGHAT and CDR2 FQNNGV. The CDR3 spells CASGGRSGNEQFF.